This T cell receptor (beta chain) was sequenced in a study of tumor-infiltrating lymphocytes in oesophageal squamous cell carcinoma (TCRdb year 2016). The CDR3, cysteine through phenylalanine, is 15 amino acids long. Only the CDR3 portion is preserved as DNA: 45 bases, with reading frame beginning at the first base. V is pruned by 7 bases and J by 6 bases, leaving 10 bases of the junction without a gene match. The table lists this clonotype with many counts. Its cognate antigen has yet to be identified. The sample holds no much larger clone one base away, and base qualities are not on file. The method was PCR. The sequencer was an Illumina HiSeq 2000. The public sequencing data were trimmed at Q25 with fastp and processed into clonotypes with MiXCR by TCRdb, which kept only in-frame beta chains. Rows with a matching CDR3 protein are joined into one entry that keeps the most common DNA and genes. Present in this sample are around 19,000 distinct CDR3 sequences, 35% to 45% of which were seen just once. Roughly 20% of the sample goes to the ten largest clones.

The chain was built from TRBV12-3 or TRBV12-4 and TRBJ2-1, with 9 bases matching TRBD2. The clonotype was recovered from a female donor with esophageal squamous cell carcinoma. Source material: normal esophageal tissue next to the tumor. CDR3 region: CASTWGGRGVNEQFF. The DNA is as follows: TGTGCCAGCACCTGGGGCGGGAGGGGGGTCAATGAGCAGTTCTTC.